This T cell receptor beta chain was recovered during a study of cytomegalovirus exposure and HLA in healthy donors. Notes on this clone: Its antigen remains unknown.

Overall study findings and caveats: Only CMV serostatus was available as immune exposure information. Accurate predictions that matched the HLA-A and HLA-B alleles of most subjects were reportedly made from TCR beta sequences. Associated with HLA alleles at 0.05 false discovery rate in a later analysis were around 17,000 TCR beta sequences. Later genetic work tied a missense DCLRE1C variant to beta-chain V and J trimming.

Vbeta (60) and Jbeta (13) primers were used in the PCR. Profiled with immunoSEQ multiplex PCR; TCRdb holds only in-frame clones, not every one. This sample has fewer than 200,000 clones, with about 70% found just once. Germline lookup yields CDR1 MDHEN and CDR2 SYDVKM. The CDR3 totals 15 residues. The ends lost 7 bases at V and 5 bases at J; junction bases unmatched: 6. The sequence was obtained from a middle-aged woman in good health and CMV-seropositive. The chain joins TRBV28 to TRBJ2-1; 12 positions match TRBD2. Material for sequencing was PBMCs. This CDR3 reads CASTLAGGSHNEQFF. Written as DNA, the CDR3 is TGTGCCAGCACTCTAGCGGGAGGGTCCCACAATGAGCAGTTCTTC. The full variable domain, in which reference TRBV28 and TRBJ2-1 provide the parts outside the CDR3, is DVKVTQSSRYLVKRTGEKVFLECVQDMDHENMFWYRQDPGLGLRLIYFSYDVKMKEKGDIPEGYSVSREKKERFSLILESASTNQTSMYLCASTLAGGSHNEQFFGPGTRLTVL.